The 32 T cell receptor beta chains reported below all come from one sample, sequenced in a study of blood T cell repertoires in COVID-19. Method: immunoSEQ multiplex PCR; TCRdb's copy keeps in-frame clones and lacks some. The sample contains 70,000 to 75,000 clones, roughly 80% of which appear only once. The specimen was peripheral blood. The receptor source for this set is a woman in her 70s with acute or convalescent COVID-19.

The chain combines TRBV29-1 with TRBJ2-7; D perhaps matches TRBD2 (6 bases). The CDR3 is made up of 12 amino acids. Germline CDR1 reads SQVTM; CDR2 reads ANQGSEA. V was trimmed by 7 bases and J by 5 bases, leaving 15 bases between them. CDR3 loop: CSAGTGEDEQYF. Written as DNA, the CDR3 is TGCAGCGCCGGGACTGGGGAAGACGAGCAGTACTTC.

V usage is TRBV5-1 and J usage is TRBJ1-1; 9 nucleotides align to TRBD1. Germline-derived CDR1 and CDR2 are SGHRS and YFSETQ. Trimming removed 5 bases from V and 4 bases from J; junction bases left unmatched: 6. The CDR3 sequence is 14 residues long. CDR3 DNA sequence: TGCGCCAGCAGTCCTCGGGACAGGGCCACTGAAGCTTTCTTT. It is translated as CASSPRDRATEAFF.

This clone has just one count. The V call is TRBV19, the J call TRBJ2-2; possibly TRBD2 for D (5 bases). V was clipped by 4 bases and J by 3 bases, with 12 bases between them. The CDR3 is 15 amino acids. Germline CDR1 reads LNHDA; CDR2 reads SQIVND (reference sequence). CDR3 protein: CASSTPGIDTGELFF. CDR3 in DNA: TGTGCCAGTAGTACCCCGGGGATCGACACCGGGGAGCTGTTTTTT. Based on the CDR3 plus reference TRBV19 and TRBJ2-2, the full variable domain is DGGITQSPKYLFRKEGQNVTLSCEQNLNHDAMYWYRQDPGQGLRLIYYSQIVNDFQKGDIAEGYSVSREKKESFPLTVTSAQKNPTAFYLCASSTPGIDTGELFFGEGSRLTVL.

CDR3: CASRPASGSHEQYF. The CDR3, as DNA: TGTGCCAGCAGACCGGCGAGCGGGAGCCACGAGCAGTACTTC. The rearrangement links TRBV28 to TRBJ2-7, with TRBD2 matching 8 bases. Trimming took 6 bases from V and 5 from J; bases not matched to a gene: 9. Germline assignment: CDR1 MDHEN and CDR2 SYDVKM. The CDR3 is 14 residues long.

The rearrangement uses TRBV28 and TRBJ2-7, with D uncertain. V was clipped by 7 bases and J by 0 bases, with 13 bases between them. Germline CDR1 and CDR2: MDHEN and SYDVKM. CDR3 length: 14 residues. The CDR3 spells CASTPAYSSYEQYF. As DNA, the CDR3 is TGTGCCAGCACCCCGGCATACAGCTCCTACGAGCAGTACTTC.

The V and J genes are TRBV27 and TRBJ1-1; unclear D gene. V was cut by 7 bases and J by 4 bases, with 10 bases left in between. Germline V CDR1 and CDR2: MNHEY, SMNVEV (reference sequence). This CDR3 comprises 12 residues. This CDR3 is CASIGVATEAFF. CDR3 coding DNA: TGTGCCAGCATAGGTGTAGCCACTGAAGCTTTCTTT.

DNA of the CDR3: TGTGCCAGCAGTGAGGCGGGAAGCTCCTATAATTCACCCCTCCACTTT. Amino acids: CASSEAGSSYNSPLHF. The chain recombines TRBV28 with TRBJ1-6; unclear D gene. Germline V gene sequence: CDR1 MDHEN, CDR2 SYDVKM. Deletions cut 5 bases from V and 0 bases from J, with 11 bases between. The CDR3 is 16 amino acids.

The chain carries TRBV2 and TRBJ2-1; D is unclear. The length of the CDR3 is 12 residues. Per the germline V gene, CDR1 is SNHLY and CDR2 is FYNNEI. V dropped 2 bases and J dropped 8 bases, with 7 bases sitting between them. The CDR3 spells CASSEKSYEQFF. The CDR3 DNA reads TGTGCCAGCAGTGAAAAGAGCTATGAGCAGTTCTTC.

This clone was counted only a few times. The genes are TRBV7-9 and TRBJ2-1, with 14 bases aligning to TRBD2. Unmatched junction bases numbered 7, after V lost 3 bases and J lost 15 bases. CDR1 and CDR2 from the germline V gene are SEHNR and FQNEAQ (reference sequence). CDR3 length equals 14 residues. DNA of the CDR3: TGTGCCAGCAGCTTCTCAGGGACTAGCGGGAGAATGTTCTTC. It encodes CASSFSGTSGRMFF. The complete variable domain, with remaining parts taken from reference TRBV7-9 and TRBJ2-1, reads DTGVSQNPRHKITKRGQNVTFRCDPISEHNRLYWYRQTLGQGPEFLTYFQNEAQLEKSRLLSDRFSAERPKGSFSTLEIQRTEQGDSAMYLCASSFSGTSGRMFFGPGTRLTVL.

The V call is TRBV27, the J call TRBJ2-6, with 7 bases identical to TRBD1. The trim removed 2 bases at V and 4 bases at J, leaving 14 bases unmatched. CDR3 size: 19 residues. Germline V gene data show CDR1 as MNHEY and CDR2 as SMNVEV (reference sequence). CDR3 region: CASSLTAGTVGIGANVLTF. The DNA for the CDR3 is TGTGCCAGCAGTTTAACGGCCGGGACAGTGGGAATAGGGGCCAACGTCCTGACTTTC.

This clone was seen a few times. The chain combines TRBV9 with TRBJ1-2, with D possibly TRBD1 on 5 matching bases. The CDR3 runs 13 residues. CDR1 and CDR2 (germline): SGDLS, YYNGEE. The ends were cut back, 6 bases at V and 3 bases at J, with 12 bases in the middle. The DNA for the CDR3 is TGTGCCAGCACCTTAGGAGGGGACTATGGCTACACCTTC. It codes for CASTLGGDYGYTF.

The chain's CDR3 is CASSEVVQVIEGYTF. CDR3 in DNA: TGTGCCAGCAGTGAAGTGGTACAGGTCATTGAGGGCTACACCTTC. The V gene is TRBV6-1, the J gene TRBJ1-2, with D possibly being TRBD1 (5 bases). The CDR3 totals 15 residues. The V and J ends lost 1 base and 8 bases respectively, with 17 bases between them. Germline values: CDR1 MNHNS, CDR2 SASEGT.

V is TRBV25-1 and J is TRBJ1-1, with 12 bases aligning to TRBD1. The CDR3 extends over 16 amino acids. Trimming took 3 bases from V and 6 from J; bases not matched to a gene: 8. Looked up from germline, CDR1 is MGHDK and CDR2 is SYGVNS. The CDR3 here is CASSDPPGQGASEAFF. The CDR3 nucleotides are TGTGCCAGCAGTGATCCCCCGGGACAGGGGGCTTCTGAAGCTTTCTTT.

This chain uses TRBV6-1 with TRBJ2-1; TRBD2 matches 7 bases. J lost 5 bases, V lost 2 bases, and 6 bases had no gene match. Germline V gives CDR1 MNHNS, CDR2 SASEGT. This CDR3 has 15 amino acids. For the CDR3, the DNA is TGTGCCAGCAGTGAATGGGGGGGGACCAACAATGAGCAGTTCTTC. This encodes CASSEWGGTNNEQFF.

The CDR3 protein is CASSQEGPAQPQHF. CDR3 DNA sequence: TGCGCCAGCAGCCAAGAGGGCCCAGCCCAGCCCCAGCATTTT. The genes are TRBV4-1 and TRBJ1-5, with D uncertain. This CDR3 comprises 14 residues. The V gene's germline CDR1 is MGHRA and CDR2 YSYEKL. Trimming took off 0 bases at V and 7 bases at J, with 10 bases between the two ends.

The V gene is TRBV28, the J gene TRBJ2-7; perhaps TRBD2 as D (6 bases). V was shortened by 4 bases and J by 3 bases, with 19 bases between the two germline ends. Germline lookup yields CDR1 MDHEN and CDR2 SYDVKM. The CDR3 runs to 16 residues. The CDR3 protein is CASSSIDRDFLYEQYF. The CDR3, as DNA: TGTGCCAGCAGTTCTATTGACCGGGACTTCCTCTACGAGCAGTACTTC. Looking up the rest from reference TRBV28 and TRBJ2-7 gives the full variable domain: DVKVTQSSRYLVKRTGEKVFLECVQDMDHENMFWYRQDPGLGLRLIYFSYDVKMKEKGDIPEGYSVSREKKERFSLILESASTNQTSMYLCASSSIDRDFLYEQYFGPGTRLTVT.

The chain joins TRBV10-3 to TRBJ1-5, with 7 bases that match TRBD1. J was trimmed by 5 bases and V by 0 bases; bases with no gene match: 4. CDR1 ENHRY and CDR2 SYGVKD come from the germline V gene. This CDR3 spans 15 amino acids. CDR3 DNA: TGTGCCATCAGTGAGTCGAAACAGGGGCATCAGCCCCAGCATTTT. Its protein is CAISESKQGHQPQHF.

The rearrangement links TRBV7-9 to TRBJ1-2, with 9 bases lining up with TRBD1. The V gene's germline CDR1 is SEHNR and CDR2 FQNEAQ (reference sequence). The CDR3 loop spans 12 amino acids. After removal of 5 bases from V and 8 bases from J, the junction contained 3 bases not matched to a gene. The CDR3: CASSRDREGYTF. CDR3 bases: TGTGCCAGCAGCCGGGACAGGGAAGGCTACACCTTC.

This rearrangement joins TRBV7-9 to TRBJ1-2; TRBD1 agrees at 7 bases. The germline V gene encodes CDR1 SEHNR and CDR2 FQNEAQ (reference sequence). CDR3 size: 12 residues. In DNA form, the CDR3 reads TGTGCTTTCGGGCAGGGGGACTATGGCTACACCTTC. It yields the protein CAFGQGDYGYTF.

The CDR3 here is CASSRVKGGGGRALNTGELFF. In nucleotides, the CDR3 is TGTGCCAGCTCACGTGTGAAGGGGGGCGGCGGGAGGGCCCTGAACACCGGGGAGCTGTTTTTT. V is TRBV27 and J is TRBJ2-2; 9 bases map to TRBD2. Looked up from germline, CDR1 is MNHEY and CDR2 is SMNVEV (reference sequence). CDR3 length: 21 residues. J was trimmed by 1 base and V by 8 bases; bases with no gene match: 23.

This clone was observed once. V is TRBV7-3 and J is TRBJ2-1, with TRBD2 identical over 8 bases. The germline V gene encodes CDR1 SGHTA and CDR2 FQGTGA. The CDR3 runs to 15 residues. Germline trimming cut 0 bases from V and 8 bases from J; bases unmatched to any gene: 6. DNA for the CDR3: TGTGCCAGCAGCTTAACGGGCGGGAGGTTCCATGAGCAGTTCTTC. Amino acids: CASSLTGGRFHEQFF.

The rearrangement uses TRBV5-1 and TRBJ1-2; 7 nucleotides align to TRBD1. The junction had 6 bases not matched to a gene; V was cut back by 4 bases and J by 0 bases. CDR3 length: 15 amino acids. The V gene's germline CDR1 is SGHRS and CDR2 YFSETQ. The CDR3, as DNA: TGCGCCAGCAGCCTCTTGACAGGGACTAACTATGGCTACACCTTC. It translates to CASSLLTGTNYGYTF.

CDR3 coding DNA: TGTGCCAGCAGTTACTCTTCGATGACAGGGGGCTGGAGCTCCTACGAGCAGTACTTC. Translated: CASSYSSMTGGWSSYEQYF. V is TRBV6-2 or TRBV6-3 and J is TRBJ2-7, with 10 bases identical to TRBD1. Germline values: CDR1 MNHEY, CDR2 SVGEGT. J was trimmed by 0 bases and V by 0 bases; bases with no gene match: 11. The CDR3 is 19 amino acids.

CDR3 DNA: TGTGCCAGCAGTTACATCAGCAGGGGCTCCTACAATGAGCAGTTCTTC. Protein product: CASSYISRGSYNEQFF. The chain is built from TRBV6-2 or TRBV6-3 and TRBJ2-1, with D possibly TRBD1 on 6 matching bases. Germline lookup yields CDR1 MNHEY and CDR2 SVGEGT. V lost 2 bases and J lost 0, with 11 bases in between. The CDR3 length is 16 residues.

The chain's CDR3 is CASSLGPGQGASYNEQFF. CDR3 nucleotide sequence: TGTGCCAGCAGCTTAGGACCGGGACAGGGGGCTTCCTACAATGAGCAGTTCTTC. The rearrangement joins TRBV7-9 to TRBJ2-1; 12 nucleotides line up with TRBD1. From germline, CDR1 is SEHNR and CDR2 FQNEAQ (reference sequence). V gave up 1 base and J gave up 1 base; unmatched junction bases: 5. CDR3 size: 18 residues.

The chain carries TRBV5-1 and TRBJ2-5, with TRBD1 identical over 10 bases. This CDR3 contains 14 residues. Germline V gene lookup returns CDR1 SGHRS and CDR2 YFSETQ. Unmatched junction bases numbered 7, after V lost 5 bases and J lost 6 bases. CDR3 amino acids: CASSMTGGRKTQYF. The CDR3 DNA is TGCGCCAGCAGTATGACAGGGGGCAGGAAGACCCAGTACTTC.

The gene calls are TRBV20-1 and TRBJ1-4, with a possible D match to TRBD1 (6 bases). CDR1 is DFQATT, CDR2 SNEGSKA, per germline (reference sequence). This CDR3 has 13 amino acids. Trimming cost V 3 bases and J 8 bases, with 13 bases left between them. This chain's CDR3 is CSASYLQGEKLFF. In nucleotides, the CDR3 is TGCAGTGCTAGTTACTTACAGGGAGAAAAACTGTTTTTT.

CDR3 sequence: CASSSETDDGYTF. In nucleotides, the CDR3 is TGTGCCAGCAGCTCCGAGACAGATGATGGCTACACCTTC. The rearrangement uses TRBV11-2 and TRBJ1-2, with a possible D match to TRBD1 (5 bases). The V end lost 4 bases, the J end lost 6 bases, and 12 bases lay between the germline ends. Germline CDR1 SGHAT, CDR2 FQNNGV. The CDR3 runs to 13 residues.

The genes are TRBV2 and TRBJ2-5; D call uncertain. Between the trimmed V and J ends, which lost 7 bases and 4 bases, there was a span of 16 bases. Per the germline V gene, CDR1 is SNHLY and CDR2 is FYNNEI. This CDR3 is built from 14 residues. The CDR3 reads CASTRSGARETQYF. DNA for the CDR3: TGTGCCAGCACCCGATCCGGAGCACGAGAGACCCAGTACTTC.

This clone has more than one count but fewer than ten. CDR3 protein: CASRTTGYTEAFF. In DNA, the CDR3 is TGTGCCAGCAGGACGACAGGGTACACTGAAGCTTTCTTT. This chain links TRBV6-5 with TRBJ1-1; 7 bases are shared with TRBD1. The CDR3 contains 13 residues. CDR1 and CDR2 (germline): MNHEY, SVGAGI. The V gene end was trimmed by 6 bases and the J gene end by 3 bases; junction bases not matched to a gene: 4.

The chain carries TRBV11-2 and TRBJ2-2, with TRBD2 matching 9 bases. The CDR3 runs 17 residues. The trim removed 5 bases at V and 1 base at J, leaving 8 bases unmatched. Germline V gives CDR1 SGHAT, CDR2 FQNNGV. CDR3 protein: CASSPRGAGGNTGELFF. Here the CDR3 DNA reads TGTGCCAGCAGCCCCCGAGGAGCGGGAGGGAACACCGGGGAGCTGTTTTTT.

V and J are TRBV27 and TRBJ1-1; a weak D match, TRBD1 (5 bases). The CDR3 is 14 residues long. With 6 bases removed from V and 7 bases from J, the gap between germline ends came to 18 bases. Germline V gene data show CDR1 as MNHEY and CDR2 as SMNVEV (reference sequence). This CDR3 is CASRFTSGSFEAFF. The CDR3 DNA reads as TGTGCCAGCAGGTTTACCTCAGGGTCCTTTGAAGCTTTCTTT.